The rows below give T cell receptor beta chains drawn from one sample of a study of tissue T cells after allogeneic stem cell transplantation. Repertoires were generated with immunoSEQ multiplex PCR, while TCRdb's copy carries only in-frame clones and drops some. The repertoire has around 40,000 clones, approximately 92% of them found once; the top ten carry roughly 3.8%. The input for sequencing was blood, taken before transplantation. Receptors were obtained from a woman aged 35 to 70 who later had graft-versus-host disease after an allogeneic stem cell transplant. CDR3s include the opening cysteine and the closing phenylalanine or tryptophan. A D gene is named only where the DNA matches it firmly. Clone size appears in some rows only: once, few, many, or a class for an expanded clone.

clone_size: NA
v_call: TRBV2
d_call: TRBD2
j_call: TRBJ2-2
cdr3_aa: CASNQRTSGIGELFF
cdr3_nt: TGTGCCAGCAACCAAAGGACTAGCGGGATCGGGGAGCTGTTTTTT

clone_size: NA
v_call: TRBV19
d_call: TRBD1
j_call: TRBJ1-5
cdr3_aa: CASIPGQGNQPQHF
cdr3_nt: TGTGCCAGTATCCCCGGACAGGGCAATCAGCCCCAGCATTTT

clone_size: NA
v_call: TRBV7-2
d_call: TRBD2
j_call: TRBJ2-1
cdr3_aa: CASSFGLVAEQFF
cdr3_nt: TGTGCCAGCAGCTTTGGACTAGTTGCTGAGCAGTTCTTC

clone_size: NA
v_call: TRBV4-2
d_call: NA
j_call: TRBJ1-3
cdr3_aa: CASSQSDSGRRSGNTIYF
cdr3_nt: TGTGCCAGCAGCCAAAGCGATTCCGGGAGACGCTCTGGAAACACCATATATTTT

clone_size: NA
v_call: TRBV19
d_call: TRBD1
j_call: TRBJ1-2
cdr3_aa: CASTRTGGDYGYTF
cdr3_nt: TGTGCCAGTACTCGGACAGGGGGAGACTATGGCTACACCTTC

clone_size: NA
v_call: TRBV7-8
d_call: NA
j_call: TRBJ2-7
cdr3_aa: CASSLGTKGEQYF
cdr3_nt: TGTGCCAGCAGCTTAGGGACAAAGGGGGAGCAGTACTTC

clone_size: NA
v_call: TRBV7-8
d_call: NA
j_call: TRBJ1-3
cdr3_aa: CASSTGQPGNTIYF
cdr3_nt: TGTGCCAGCAGCACGGGACAACCTGGAAACACCATATATTTT

clone_size: once
v_call: TRBV28
d_call: NA
j_call: TRBJ2-1
cdr3_aa: CASSRLYNEQFF
cdr3_nt: TGTGCCAGCAGTAGACTCTACAATGAGCAGTTCTTC

clone_size: NA
v_call: TRBV3-1/TRBV3-2
d_call: NA
j_call: TRBJ1-3
cdr3_aa: CASSRHRGGNTIYF
cdr3_nt: TGTGCCAGCAGCCGGCATCGGGGTGGAAACACCATATATTTT

clone_size: NA
v_call: TRBV18
d_call: NA
j_call: TRBJ1-3
cdr3_aa: CASSPALTAAGNTIYF
cdr3_nt: TGTGCCAGCTCACCGGCTCTTACAGCAGCTGGAAACACCATATATTTT

clone_size: NA
v_call: TRBV6-2/TRBV6-3
d_call: NA
j_call: TRBJ2-1
cdr3_aa: CASSRRSSYNEQFF
cdr3_nt: TGTGCCAGCAGCCGAAGAAGCTCCTACAATGAGCAGTTCTTC

clone_size: few
v_call: TRBV5-1
d_call: NA
j_call: TRBJ1-1
cdr3_aa: CASSATVNTEAFF
cdr3_nt: TGCGCCAGCAGCGCGACAGTGAACACTGAAGCTTTCTTT

clone_size: NA
v_call: TRBV7-8
d_call: NA
j_call: TRBJ1-5
cdr3_aa: CASSLRTDSNQPQHF
cdr3_nt: TGTGCCAGCAGCTTACGGACAGATAGCAATCAGCCCCAGCATTTT

clone_size: once
v_call: TRBV6-5
d_call: TRBD2
j_call: TRBJ2-7
cdr3_aa: CASSPLAGTYEQYF
cdr3_nt: TGTGCCAGCAGCCCCCTAGCGGGCACCTACGAGCAGTACTTC

clone_size: NA
v_call: TRBV19
d_call: TRBD1
j_call: TRBJ1-4
cdr3_aa: CASSITRPDRLLSEKLFF
cdr3_nt: TGTGCCAGTAGTATTACCCGACCGGACAGGCTTTTATCCGAAAAACTGTTTTTT

clone_size: NA
v_call: TRBV27
d_call: NA
j_call: TRBJ1-2
cdr3_aa: CASSLGRANYGYTF
cdr3_nt: TGTGCCAGCAGTTTAGGACGGGCTAACTATGGCTACACCTTC

clone_size: NA
v_call: TRBV15
d_call: TRBD1
j_call: TRBJ2-7
cdr3_aa: CATSRTGTGFNEQYF
cdr3_nt: TGTGCCACCAGCAGGACGGGGACAGGGTTCAACGAGCAGTACTTC

clone_size: few
v_call: TRBV28
d_call: TRBD2
j_call: TRBJ2-1
cdr3_aa: CASISGLAGGGEQFF
cdr3_nt: TGTGCCAGCATTTCCGGACTAGCGGGAGGAGGTGAGCAGTTCTTC

clone_size: NA
v_call: TRBV30
d_call: NA
j_call: TRBJ1-1
cdr3_aa: CAWIGPQVSNTEAFF
cdr3_nt: TGTGCCTGGATAGGGCCACAAGTATCGAACACTGAAGCTTTCTTT

clone_size: NA
v_call: TRBV5-1
d_call: TRBD2
j_call: TRBJ2-7
cdr3_aa: CASSLASYSSGRAWSSYEQYF
cdr3_nt: TGCGCCAGCAGCTTGGCCAGCTATAGTAGCGGGAGAGCTTGGAGCTCCTACGAGCAGTACTTC

clone_size: few
v_call: TRBV4-3
d_call: TRBD2
j_call: TRBJ2-2
cdr3_aa: CASSLAGGNTGELFF
cdr3_nt: TGCGCCAGCAGTCTAGCGGGAGGGAACACCGGGGAGCTGTTTTTT

clone_size: NA
v_call: TRBV7-9
d_call: NA
j_call: TRBJ2-7
cdr3_aa: CASSSPQGTGAYEQYF
cdr3_nt: TGTGCCAGCAGTTCCCCTCAGGGGACTGGAGCCTACGAGCAGTACTTC

clone_size: NA
v_call: TRBV12-3/TRBV12-4
d_call: NA
j_call: TRBJ1-1
cdr3_aa: CASSAGPNTEAFF
cdr3_nt: TGTGCCAGCAGCGCGGGGCCTAACACTGAAGCTTTCTTT

clone_size: NA
v_call: TRBV12-3/TRBV12-4
d_call: NA
j_call: TRBJ1-1
cdr3_aa: CASSHTPQGGTFF
cdr3_nt: TGTGCCAGCAGCCATACCCCGCAGGGAGGGACTTTCTTT

clone_size: NA
v_call: TRBV4-1
d_call: NA
j_call: TRBJ2-3
cdr3_aa: CASSHQDLMTTDTQYF
cdr3_nt: TGCGCCAGCAGCCACCAGGACTTGATGACCACAGATACGCAGTATTTT

clone_size: NA
v_call: TRBV28
d_call: NA
j_call: TRBJ2-1
cdr3_aa: CASSPPGGRRNEQFF
cdr3_nt: TGTGCCAGCAGTCCACCAGGGGGGAGAAGGAATGAGCAGTTCTTC

clone_size: NA
v_call: TRBV19
d_call: NA
j_call: TRBJ1-2
cdr3_aa: CASSIPHTKNYGYTF
cdr3_nt: TGTGCCAGTAGTATCCCCCACACGAAAAACTATGGCTACACCTTC

clone_size: NA
v_call: TRBV25-1
d_call: NA
j_call: TRBJ1-4
cdr3_aa: CASSELSTTNEKLFF
cdr3_nt: TGTGCCAGCAGTGAATTATCAACAACTAATGAAAAACTGTTTTTT

clone_size: once
v_call: TRBV7-2
d_call: NA
j_call: TRBJ2-1
cdr3_aa: CASSLGLYGSSYNEQFF
cdr3_nt: TGTGCCAGCAGCTTAGGCTTATACGGGAGCTCCTACAATGAGCAGTTCTTC

clone_size: NA
v_call: TRBV19
d_call: NA
j_call: TRBJ1-3
cdr3_aa: CASSLYGGSAGNTIYF
cdr3_nt: TGTGCCAGTAGTCTCTACGGGGGGTCTGCTGGAAACACCATATATTTT

clone_size: NA
v_call: TRBV28
d_call: NA
j_call: TRBJ2-7
cdr3_aa: CASSLGQGSYEQYF
cdr3_nt: TGTGCCAGCAGTTTAGGGCAGGGCTCCTACGAGCAGTACTTC

clone_size: once
v_call: TRBV3-1/TRBV3-2
d_call: NA
j_call: TRBJ2-3
cdr3_aa: CASSQDRYSTDTQYF
cdr3_nt: TGTGCCAGCAGCCAAGATCGATATAGCACAGATACGCAGTATTTT

clone_size: NA
v_call: TRBV5-4
d_call: TRBD2
j_call: TRBJ2-5
cdr3_aa: CASSSGTSVETQYF
cdr3_nt: TGTGCCAGCAGCTCCGGGACTAGCGTTGAGACCCAGTACTTC

clone_size: NA
v_call: TRBV19
d_call: TRBD2
j_call: TRBJ2-7
cdr3_aa: CASSIGGGLAAGEQYF
cdr3_nt: TGTGCCAGTAGTATAGGGGGAGGTCTAGCGGCGGGGGAGCAGTACTTC

clone_size: NA
v_call: TRBV2
d_call: NA
j_call: TRBJ1-2
cdr3_aa: CASTLDITFNYGYTF
cdr3_nt: TGTGCCAGCACCCTGGACATTACCTTTAACTATGGCTACACCTTC

clone_size: NA
v_call: TRBV30
d_call: NA
j_call: TRBJ1-1
cdr3_aa: CAWSVATGTEAFF
cdr3_nt: TGTGCCTGGAGTGTAGCTACCGGGACAGAAGCTTTCTTT

clone_size: NA
v_call: TRBV29-1
d_call: TRBD1
j_call: TRBJ2-7
cdr3_aa: CSVVRDRAFGQYF
cdr3_nt: TGCAGCGTCGTACGGGACAGGGCCTTTGGGCAGTACTTC

clone_size: NA
v_call: TRBV2
d_call: NA
j_call: TRBJ1-1
cdr3_aa: CASRTDGGGVSTEAFF
cdr3_nt: TGTGCCAGCAGAACGGACGGGGGCGGCGTCAGCACTGAAGCTTTCTTT

clone_size: NA
v_call: TRBV5-1
d_call: TRBD1
j_call: TRBJ1-2
cdr3_aa: CASSQYGQGSYGYTF
cdr3_nt: TGCGCCAGCAGCCAATACGGACAGGGGAGCTATGGCTACACCTTC

clone_size: NA
v_call: TRBV5-1
d_call: TRBD2
j_call: TRBJ2-7
cdr3_aa: CASSTPGLAGGLSAYEQYF
cdr3_nt: TGCGCCAGCAGCACACCGGGACTAGCGGGAGGGCTGTCGGCCTACGAGCAGTACTTC